This entry features one T cell receptor beta chain sequence. Its antigen is as yet unknown. This record comes from a study of T cells after yellow fever vaccination. They built TCR cDNA with 5'RACE template switching, a step that put in a universal primer site and UMIs. TCRdb itself ran the 5' RACE reads through MiXCR, one entry per CDR3 protein. The sample gives roughly 320,000 distinct CDR3 sequences, around 10% of which show up once; 3% to 3.5% is in the top ten. Overall study findings and caveats: Repertoires obtained by FACS sorting could include abundant clonotypes that entered as contaminants from the bulk population.

The receptor comes from a man between 18 and 35 years old who received the YFV17D yellow fever vaccine. Sequencing was performed on CD4+ T cells sorted from PBMCs, taken 45 days after the yellow fever booster vaccination.

Here the CDR3 reads CATSDLPNNEQFF. The DNA for the CDR3 is TGTGCCACCAGTGATTTGCCCAACAATGAGCAGTTCTTC. The chain has TRBV24-1 and TRBJ2-1; D is undetermined. V was pared by 0 bases and J by 5 bases, with 4 bases between. The CDR3 runs to 13 residues. Germline loops: CDR1 KGHDR, CDR2 SFDVKD.